This entry concerns a single TCR beta chain. The source of the sample is a study of blood T cell repertoires in COVID-19. Clones were read by immunoSEQ multiplex PCR, and TCRdb kept only the in-frame ones, dropping some. The sample holds under 200,000 clones, 83% seen once. This CDR3 has 13 amino acids. CDR1 and CDR2 from the germline V gene are MRHNA and SNTAGT. Trimming took 3 bases from V and 6 from J, leaving 9 bases between them. This chain connects TRBV6-4 to TRBJ1-5; D not resolved. Sample: peripheral blood. The receptor was derived from a human donor in a cohort sampled during active COVID-19. The CDR3 protein is CASSESEGQPQHF. Written as DNA, the CDR3 is TGTGCCAGCAGTGAATCGGAGGGTCAGCCCCAGCATTTT.